The T cell receptor (beta chain) described here comes from a study of cytomegalovirus exposure and HLA in healthy donors. Primers for the PCR totalled 60 Vbeta and 13 Jbeta. This table comes from immunoSEQ multiplex PCR, and its TCRdb copy is limited to in-frame clones, with some not included. The table lists about 130,000 clones, around 75% of them singletons. Looked up from germline, CDR1 is KGHSH and CDR2 is LQKENI. Germline trimming cut 6 bases from V and 7 bases from J; bases unmatched to any gene: 4. The CDR3 runs 14 residues. The material sequenced was PBMCs. The clonotype comes from a man aged 25-45 years in good health and CMV-seronegative. The rearrangement uses TRBV18 and TRBJ1-6; 9 nucleotides line up with TRBD1. CDR3 amino acids: CASSGTGINSPLHF. In nucleotides, the CDR3 is TGTGCCAGCTCCGGGACAGGGATCAATTCACCCCTCCACTTT.